This TCR beta chain was profiled in a study of blood T cell repertoires in COVID-19. TCRdb's copy holds only in-frame clones and misses some; the assay was immunoSEQ multiplex PCR. Here the sample spans around 130,000 clones, 85% being singletons. With 5 bases clipped from V and 3 bases from J, the junction kept 5 bases outside the gene matches. This CDR3 spans 14 amino acids. Germline V gives CDR1 SNHLY, CDR2 FYNNEI. Sequenced input: peripheral blood. This sequence joins TRBV2 and TRBJ2-7; TRBD2 matches at 9 bases. This receptor was taken from a man aged 60 to 75 with acute or convalescent COVID-19. DNA of the CDR3: TGTGCCAGCAGTTTAGCGGGAGAGCTCTACGAGCAGTACTTC. Translation: CASSLAGELYEQYF.